This T cell receptor (beta chain) was obtained from a study of blood T cell repertoires in COVID-19 (dated by TCRdb to about 2020). For the wider study: Collaborator samples came from the United States, Italy and Spain and covered acute and convalescent phases of COVID-19. The sample metadata nearly always contained a de-identified subject ID, COVID-19 status, age in years and sex. The samples were drawn from the first 160 participants of the ongoing ImmuneRACE study and from roughly 1,300 subjects provided by 6 global collaborators. Deeply sampled blood TCRbeta repertoires from subjects exposed to, actively infected with, or recovered from COVID-19 were included in the dataset. Where available, HLA class I and class II types were taken from metadata supplied by the sample provider and were not determined by assay-based typing. The material from the prospective study consisted of cDNA or gDNA derived from T cells, B-cell-depleted T cells, or PBMCs. A freely available public database, intended as a resource for researchers studying the immune response to SARS-CoV-2, is where the repertoires were released.

Whole blood was collected in K2EDTA tubes by collaborating institutions according to the institutions' own protocols. For TCRbeta analysis, collaborator samples were shipped as frozen whole blood, as isolated PBMCs, or as DNA extracted from either sample type. Notes on this clone: Its antigen specificity is not known. Base quality data are lacking; no much larger clone is found one base away.

TCRbeta CDR3 regions were amplified from genomic DNA by means of the immunoSEQ Assay, a bias-controlled multiplex PCR. Processing in the source paper ran as follows. The number of nucleated cells in each sample was estimated by amplification of reference gene primers within the assay. To quantify the absolute abundance of each unique TCRbeta CDR3 rearrangement, sequence reads were collapsed and filtered. Productive Simpson clonality was computed per sample as the square root of Simpson's diversity index over productive rearrangements. This immuneACCESS table, as held by TCRdb, lists in-frame sequences with V and J called but not all clones. Of the missing ones, under half trace to an unresolved V gene in checked studies; the others have no known cause. D and trimming were read from the DNA, whereas the V and J calls and clone size are those reported in that table. The sample includes some 69,000 clones, with about 82% observed a single time. The ten top clones hold less than 2% of the sample.

Study-wide conclusions, independent of this receptor: Clinical and demographic metadata were provided uncurated, with the amount varying by source and participant.

This clonotype was sampled from a woman aged 60-75 years with acute or convalescent COVID-19. The sample was peripheral blood.

The CDR3 region reads CASRIQGNYGYTF. The bases read TGTGCCAGCAGGATACAGGGGAACTATGGCTACACCTTC. Here the chain combines TRBV28 and TRBJ1-2, and TRBD1 matches 7 of the central bases. The CDR3 runs 13 amino acids, cysteine and phenylalanine included. Of the read, only the CDR3 DNA is kept; its 39 bases are in frame from base 1. From the germline V gene, CDR1 is MDHEN and CDR2 is SYDVKM. The V end gives up 6 bases and the J end 2 bases, leaving 3 bases in the junction not matched to a gene.